This T cell receptor (beta chain) comes out of a study of cytomegalovirus exposure and HLA in healthy donors. Primers for the PCR totalled 60 Vbeta and 13 Jbeta. The repertoire was sequenced with immunoSEQ multiplex PCR; TCRdb's copy has only in-frame clones and lacks some. Here the sample spans fewer than 150,000 clones, roughly 74% being singletons. Specimen: PBMCs. The TCR originated in a woman aged 40 to 50 in good health and CMV-seropositive.

The CDR3 sequence: CSVEEISTDTQYF. Written as DNA, the CDR3 is TGCAGCGTTGAAGAAATAAGCACAGATACGCAGTATTTT. The chain couples TRBV29-1 to TRBJ2-3; D unresolved. The CDR3 is 13 residues long. In germline, CDR1 is SQVTM, CDR2 ANQGSEA. V lost 0 bases and J lost 0, with 4 bases in between.